One and the same sample provided the 17 T cell receptor beta chains below, sequenced in a study of T cells in Graves' hyperthyroidism and ophthalmopathy. The TCR beta CDR3 regions underwent amplification using RNA transcripts as the source. The TCR CDR3 first-round RT-PCR relied on the HTBI primer set. TCRdb re-derived calls from the multiplex PCR reads in MiXCR, one entry per CDR3 protein. The data contain about 530,000 distinct CDR3 sequences, about a sixth of them seen just once; the ten biggest clones take up approximately 15%. The sample comprised blood. The source is a woman younger than 35 with Graves' ophthalmopathy.

This clonotype was detected a few times. The DNA for the CDR3 is TGTGCCAGCAGTTTAGGGACGGATCGCAATGAAAAACTGTTTTTT. This encodes CASSLGTDRNEKLFF. V is TRBV6-1 and J is TRBJ1-4, with D tentatively TRBD1 (5 bases). The CDR3 loop spans 15 amino acids. V dropped 5 bases and J dropped 5 bases, with 15 bases sitting between them. Germline lookup yields CDR1 MNHNS and CDR2 SASEGT.

In its sample, this clonotype was seen many times. The rearrangement links TRBV27 to TRBJ2-3; 8 positions match TRBD2. The CDR3 extends over 14 amino acids. J was trimmed by 0 bases and V by 8 bases; bases with no gene match: 4. The germline V gene encodes CDR1 MNHEY and CDR2 SMNVEV (reference sequence). The CDR3: CASGASGSTDTQYF. The CDR3 DNA reads as TGTGCCAGCGGTGCTAGCGGGAGCACAGATACGCAGTATTTT.

Concerning this clonotype: One base away lies a much larger clone, so this may be a sequencing read error. In DNA, the CDR3 is TGTGCCGGCAGCTTAGTTGGAGAGGGCCAAGAGACCCAGTACTTC. Protein product: CAGSLVGEGQETQYF. The chain links TRBV7-9 to TRBJ2-5; TRBD2 is a possible D gene (5 bases). Germline lookup yields CDR1 SEHNR and CDR2 FQNEAQ (reference sequence). This CDR3 contains 15 residues.

There are many counts of this clonotype. V usage is TRBV3-1 and J usage is TRBJ2-2; no firm D call. CDR1 and CDR2 (germline): LGHDT, YNNKEL (reference sequence). CDR3 length: 17 amino acids. V lost 4 bases and J lost 1, with 16 bases in between. The chain's CDR3 is CASSLDPRELNTGELFF. In nucleotides, the CDR3 is TGTGCCAGCAGCCTGGACCCCCGCGAATTGAACACCGGGGAGCTGTTTTTT.

With regard to this clonotype: This sequence may be a read error, since a much larger clone differs from it by one base. This chain links TRBV19 with TRBJ2-5; D might be TRBD1 (6 bases). The J call may be faulty, since TRBJ2-1 better matches the DNA end. Germline CDR1 reads LNHDA; CDR2 reads SQIVND (reference sequence). The CDR3 loop spans 16 amino acids. The CDR3 sequence is CASSILSGQPKETQFF. As DNA, the CDR3 is TGTGCCAGTAGTATCCTGTCAGGACAGCCTAAAGAGACCCAGTTCTTC.

This clonotype was seen many times. The chain is built from TRBV4-3 and TRBJ2-6; 7 positions agree with TRBD2. CDR1 and CDR2 from the germline V gene are LGHNA and YSLEER. This CDR3 region has 18 residues. Unmatched junction bases numbered 6, after V lost 1 base and J lost 0 bases. CDR3 sequence reads: CASSQGVRTSSGANVLTF. For the CDR3, the DNA is TGCGCCAGCAGCCAAGGTGTCAGGACTAGCTCTGGGGCCAACGTCCTGACTTTC.

This clonotype was detected many times. CDR3 nucleotide sequence: TGTGCCAGCAGCTTGACCGGGAGGGGGTCAGATACGCAGTATTTT. As protein: CASSLTGRGSDTQYF. The chain has TRBV5-6 and TRBJ2-3; 8 bases line up with TRBD2. Germline CDR1 reads SGHDT; CDR2 reads YYEEEE. The CDR3 loop spans 15 amino acids. V gave up 1 base and J gave up 4 bases; unmatched junction bases: 5.

This rearrangement joins TRBV15 to TRBJ2-3; perhaps TRBD2 as D (6 bases). From germline, CDR1 is LNHNV and CDR2 YYDKDF (reference sequence). The ends were cut back, 1 base at V and 2 bases at J, with 7 bases in the middle. The CDR3 has 14 residues. The CDR3 DNA sequence: TGTGCCACCAGCAGAGCTAGCGACACAGATACGCAGTATTTT. It encodes CATSRASDTDTQYF.

The V call is TRBV4-1, the J call TRBJ1-2; D is possibly TRBD1 (6 bases). The CDR3 contains 17 residues. Germline V lookup: CDR1 MGHRA, CDR2 YSYEKL. Between the trimmed V and J ends, which lost 3 bases and 2 bases, there was a span of 19 bases. Here the CDR3 reads CASSQTMEGGRNYGYTF. The CDR3 nucleotides read TGCGCCAGCAGCCAGACAATGGAAGGGGGGAGGAACTATGGCTACACCTTC.

This clonotype was seen a handful of times. The chain has TRBV13 and TRBJ1-4; no reliable D call. The V end was cut by 5 bases, the J end by 3 bases, with 13 bases between. This CDR3 is 15 amino acids long. In germline, CDR1 is PRHDT, CDR2 FYEKMQ (reference sequence). The CDR3 region has the DNA TGTGCCAGCAGCCCGGGTAGGGTGGCTAATGAAAAACTGTTTTTT. It specifies CASSPGRVANEKLFF.

This clonotype was seen more than once but under ten times. This chain joins TRBV3-1 and TRBJ1-3, with D unresolved. Between the trimmed V and J ends, which lost 4 bases and 8 bases, there was a span of 15 bases. The CDR3 has 14 amino acids. CDR1 is LGHDT and CDR2 is YNNKEL in the germline V gene (reference sequence). CDR3 protein: CASSPRLGKDTIYF. The CDR3 coding sequence is TGTGCCAGCAGCCCGCGGCTTGGCAAAGACACCATATATTTT.

The chain employs TRBV2 and TRBJ2-1; 15 nucleotides agree with TRBD2. The length of the CDR3 is 16 residues. The trim removed 6 bases at V and 6 bases at J, leaving 6 bases unmatched. CDR1 is SNHLY, CDR2 FYNNEI, per germline. The CDR3 bases are TGTGCCAGCAGGGACGGACTAGCGGGGGGGAGCAATGAGCAGTTCTTC. Translating it yields CASRDGLAGGSNEQFF.

This clonotype was detected ten times or more. The chain recombines TRBV7-2 with TRBJ2-5; a possible D gene is TRBD2 (6 bases). Germline lookup yields CDR1 SGHTA and CDR2 FQGNSA. The CDR3 is 14 amino acids. The ends were cut back, 5 bases at V and 5 bases at J, with 15 bases in the middle. The CDR3 coding sequence is TGTGCCAGCAGCCCGGAGGAGGGTAGGGAGACCCAGTACTTC. Its protein product is CASSPEEGRETQYF.

Note on this clonotype: This sequence may be a read error, since a much larger clone differs from it by one base. The rearrangement joins TRBV4-2 to TRBJ2-5; 14 nucleotides line up with TRBD2. V gave up 0 bases and J gave up 7 bases; unmatched junction bases: 7. This CDR3 is 17 amino acids long. CDR1 and CDR2 from the germline V gene are LGHNA and YNFKEQ. The chain's CDR3 is CASSQEGGLAGAGTQYF. CDR3 DNA sequence: TGTGCCAGCAGCCAAGAGGGGGGACTAGCGGGAGCAGGGACCCAGTACTTC.

There are a few counts of this clonotype. The chain carries TRBV10-3 and TRBJ2-1, with TRBD2 matching 13 bases. Unmatched junction bases numbered 7, after V lost 0 bases and J lost 5 bases. The CDR3 runs 18 residues. Per germline, CDR1 ENHRY and CDR2 SYGVKD. CDR3 protein: CAISESRRLAGGNNEQFF. CDR3 coding DNA: TGTGCCATCAGTGAGTCTAGGCGACTAGCGGGGGGTAACAATGAGCAGTTCTTC.

This sequence joins TRBV7-3 and TRBJ2-1; 10 bases match TRBD2. This CDR3 region has 19 residues. V lost 5 bases to trimming and J lost 2 bases; unmatched junction nucleotides: 15. Germline V CDR1 and CDR2: SGHTA, FQGTGA. The CDR3 sequence: CASSPLGGGLAEAYNEQFF. CDR3 DNA: TGTGCCAGCAGCCCCCTCGGGGGTGGACTAGCGGAGGCCTACAATGAGCAGTTCTTC. The variable domain in full, with the rest retrieved from reference TRBV7-3 and TRBJ2-1, is GAGVSQTPSNKVTEKGKYVELRCDPISGHTALYWYRQSLGQGPEFLIYFQGTGAADDSGLPNDRFFAVRPEGSVSTLKIQRTERGDSAVYLCASSPLGGGLAEAYNEQFFGPGTRLTVL.

V and J are TRBV2 and TRBJ1-1; D might be TRBD1 (6 bases). Germline V gene lookup returns CDR1 SNHLY and CDR2 FYNNEI. Between the trimmed V and J ends, which lost 6 bases and 6 bases, there was a span of 14 bases. The CDR3 totals 13 residues. The CDR3: CASRWTDEAEAFF. CDR3 sequence (DNA): TGTGCCAGCAGGTGGACAGACGAGGCTGAAGCTTTCTTT.